A selection of T cell receptor beta chains follows, all from one sample in a study of blood T cell repertoires in COVID-19. Assay used: immunoSEQ multiplex PCR; TCRdb lists only in-frame clones, some missing. The table shows about 80,000 clones, with roughly 80% occurring only once. The sample comprised peripheral blood. The receptors shown here come from a man in his sixties with active or convalescent COVID-19. The CDR3 runs from the conserved cysteine through the conserved F or W. D genes are given only for firm matches.

v_call	j_call	d_call	cdr3_aa
TRBV7-2	TRBJ2-4	.	CASSPGDGLAKNIQYF
TRBV7-9	TRBJ2-7	TRBD1	CASTRDRGYEQYF
TRBV10-3	TRBJ1-2	.	CAISGGEGANYGYTF
TRBV11-1	TRBJ2-2	.	CASRIRESNTGELFF
TRBV7-2	TRBJ2-1	.	CASSLGTSSNEQFF
TRBV7-2	TRBJ2-2	TRBD2	CASSLGGVAGNPGELFF
TRBV19	TRBJ2-3	.	CASRYSGTLTDTQYF
TRBV25-1	TRBJ1-1	TRBD1	CASSALTGMNTEAFF
TRBV7-8	TRBJ1-1	TRBD1	CASSLRTGQTEAFF
TRBV3-1/TRBV3-2	TRBJ1-2	.	CASSQGTGWAQGYTF
TRBV5-8	TRBJ2-7	.	CASSLKGPRGEQYF
TRBV5-8	TRBJ2-1	TRBD1	CASSLESRGPEQFF
TRBV4-3	TRBJ1-2	.	CASSQEGRGYDGYTF
TRBV12-3/TRBV12-4	TRBJ1-2	.	CASSYDRYGYTF
TRBV3-1/TRBV3-2	TRBJ1-1	TRBD1	CASSPRQGQQEAFF
TRBV7-9	TRBJ2-7	TRBD2	CASSLLAGGYEQYF
TRBV12-5	TRBJ1-5	.	CASGRVAGELSKANQPQHF
TRBV5-1	TRBJ1-2	.	CASSLEDTGIYGYTF
TRBV2	TRBJ2-7	TRBD1	CASNPGTGSYEQYF
TRBV7-9	TRBJ2-5	TRBD1	CASSSPSGTGGETQYF
TRBV6-5	TRBJ1-1	TRBD1	CATRKAGTANTEAFF
TRBV9	TRBJ1-5	TRBD1	CASSVGTGGREPQHF
TRBV4-3	TRBJ2-7	.	CASSLGLTTYEQYF
TRBV11-1	TRBJ1-6	TRBD1	CASSRTGNNSPLHF
TRBV18	TRBJ2-7	.	CASSPPEGTPQYF
TRBV11-2	TRBJ2-5	.	CASSLVWQGKETQYF
TRBV19	TRBJ1-5	.	CASSIQDSGNQPQHF
TRBV19	TRBJ1-4	.	CASTPSTFGTTNEKLFF
TRBV5-1	TRBJ1-1	.	CASSLGAAREAFF
TRBV29-1	TRBJ2-1	TRBD1	CSVDGQGTYNEQFF
TRBV7-2	TRBJ1-1	TRBD1	CASSTRRGRATEAFF
TRBV9	TRBJ1-2	.	CASSPFGRGNYGYTF
TRBV9	TRBJ1-6	.	CASSVEEGPALLNSPLHF
TRBV7-9	TRBJ1-2	.	CASSFAGVSYGYTF
TRBV6-6	TRBJ2-3	TRBD2	CASSYSPGGPRDTQYF
TRBV19	TRBJ1-2	.	CASSTSPGSLYGYTF
TRBV12-5	TRBJ1-6	.	CASGSGTNNSPLHF
TRBV11-3	TRBJ2-5	.	CASSLGPTQETQYF
TRBV4-2	TRBJ2-2	.	CASSQEGRVNTGELFF
TRBV6-5	TRBJ2-2	TRBD1	CASSYGTGFPGELFF
TRBV6-2/TRBV6-3	TRBJ1-6	TRBD1	CASSYSRDRGQFDNSPLHF
TRBV3-1/TRBV3-2	TRBJ2-7	.	CASSHETGPYEQYF
TRBV12-3/TRBV12-4	TRBJ1-6	.	CASTSSYNSPLHF
TRBV6-2/TRBV6-3	TRBJ1-1	.	CASSEEGTFSEAFF
TRBV24-1	TRBJ1-5	TRBD1	CATSKAGTGGSGSNQPQHF